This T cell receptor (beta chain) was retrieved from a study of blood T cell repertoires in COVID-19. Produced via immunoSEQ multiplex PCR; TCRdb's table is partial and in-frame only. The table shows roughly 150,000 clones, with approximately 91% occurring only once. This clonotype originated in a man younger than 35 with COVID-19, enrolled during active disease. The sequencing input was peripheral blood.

CDR3 in amino acids: CASSPTGIEQYF. DNA for the CDR3: TGTGCCAGCAGTCCCACAGGGATCGAGCAGTACTTC. The chain employs TRBV27 and TRBJ2-7; D may be TRBD1 (6 bases). V was shortened by 5 bases and J by 6 bases, with 11 bases between the two germline ends. There are 12 residues in the CDR3. Per germline, CDR1 MNHEY and CDR2 SMNVEV (reference sequence).